This entry concerns a single TCR beta chain. No cognate antigen has been identified for it. The sample holds no much larger clone one base away, and base qualities are not on file. This sample's treatment or condition label indicates: live attenuated yellow fever vaccine strain. At every blood-draw timepoint, two biological replicates of bulk PBMCs were collected. A standard Ficoll-Paque protocol was used to isolate PBMCs from peripheral blood. RNA was extracted with TriZol from bulk PBMCs, CD4 and CD8 fractions, and dextramer-positive and dextramer-negative fractions. This sample is part of a study of T cells after yellow fever vaccination (dated by TCRdb to 2018 to 2020). Context from the whole study: Libraries from fractions with low cell numbers were prepared with the SMART-Seq v4 Ultra Low Input RNA kit. To follow T-cell clones before and after both primary and booster YFV17D yellow fever vaccination, bulk TCR alpha and beta repertoires underwent longitudinal sequencing. Two healthy male donors, one aged 18 to 29 and one aged 30 to 40 years, made up the cohort. Blood was drawn at multiple timepoints before and after primary and secondary immunization, with bulk PBMC replicates and cell subsets isolated. What the work shows at the level of the full study, not this receptor alone: Because only a couple of donors were included in the study, the extent to which the findings can be generalized is limited. Compared with the primary T-cell response, the secondary T-cell response was faster but weaker, reaching its peak on day 5 rather than on day 15. FACS-sorted repertoires could contain abundant contaminating clonotypes from the bulk population, so computational filtering was required. A small share of clonotypes was detected in both CD4 and CD8 compartments, with the overlap likely arising from convergent recombination. Most clones expanded after primary vaccination (96% of CD4 and approximately 90% of CD8) were re-detected after the booster, suggesting that broad memory maintenance occurred.

TCR cDNA was synthesized by 5'RACE template switching, which introduced a universal primer site and unique molecular identifiers. cDNA synthesis was primed from both the TCR alpha and TCR beta constant segments. Library amplification involved two PCR steps, and the second step added sample barcodes and sequencing adapters. Libraries were sequenced on Illumina HiSeq 2500 (2x100 bp) or NovaSeq (2x150 bp). The published analysis was carried out like this. MIGEC was used to demultiplex reads and collapse the reads into UMI consensus sequences, and MiXCR was used for V(D)J alignment. Clonotypes responding to the vaccine were identified with edgeR on replicate PBMC samples, with the criteria of FDR below 0.01 and a log2 fold change above 5 up to day 15. Each bulk clonotype received a CD4 or CD8 identity based on whether the sequenced CD4 or CD8 repertoire contained that clonotype at higher abundance. TCRdb reprocessing: public reads trimmed at Q25 with fastp, clones called with MiXCR, in-frame beta chains kept. CDR3 protein sequences are deduplicated, and each keeps its most common genes and DNA. Here the V and J calls rest on TCRdb's processing, not on the authors' analysis. The table for this sample lists 500,000 to 650,000 distinct CDR3 sequences; about 13% of them were counted only once. The ten largest make up over 12% of the sample.

The sequencing used PBMCs, collected on the day of the yellow fever booster vaccination. This TCR derives from a man aged 30-40 years who received the YFV17D yellow fever vaccine.

The CDR3 loop reads CASSLGGAGRDTQYF. DNA sequence: TGTGCCAGCAGTTTGGGGGGCGCGGGGAGAGATACGCAGTATTTT. The sequence joins TRBV28 to TRBJ2-3, with the D gene possibly TRBD1 or TRBD2, each one fitting 6 bases. The CDR3 has 15 amino acids, counting the end cysteine and phenylalanine. The read is trimmed to its CDR3 DNA, 45 bases read in frame from base 1. The junction shows trimming of 3 bases on V and 5 bases on J, plus 15 bases between the germline ends. The germline V gene provides CDR1 MDHEN and CDR2 SYDVKM.